This section outlines one T cell receptor (beta chain) sequence together with its context. Its antigen is unknown. A second roughly 6 to 11 cycle PCR used barcoded and J-beta primers. The authors tagged each cDNA molecule using a template-switch adaptor with 12 random nucleotides. MiXCR was run by TCRdb on the 5' RACE reads, yielding one entry per CDR3 protein. Here the sample spans around 580,000 distinct CDR3 sequences, less than 60% being singletons. This record comes from a study of blood T cells in healthy people across ages. About the study: There was about one barcoded beta molecule captured by template switching per two T cells. Findings and caveats of the study: Significant beta diversity loss was already apparent by age around 36, declining roughly linearly. Compared with aged donors, long-lived donors showed fewer expanded clones, suggesting selection.

This CDR3 has 14 residues. Per the germline V gene, CDR1 is MDHEN and CDR2 is SYDVKM. With V trimmed by 11 bases and J by 2 bases, 12 bases remained unmatched. The receptor was isolated from a man older than 75 in good health. The chain links TRBV28 to TRBJ2-7; 7 bases map to TRBD2. Sequenced material: blood. The CDR3 bases are TGTGCCGCCTCCGTGGGAGCGGGGACCTACGAGCAGTACTTC. This encodes CAASVGAGTYEQYF. Variable domain in full (rest from reference TRBV28 and TRBJ2-7): DVKVTQSSRYLVKRTGEKVFLECVQDMDHENMFWYRQDPGLGLRLIYFSYDVKMKEKGDIPEGYSVSREKKERFSLILESASTNQTSMYLCAASVGAGTYEQYFGPGTRLTVT.